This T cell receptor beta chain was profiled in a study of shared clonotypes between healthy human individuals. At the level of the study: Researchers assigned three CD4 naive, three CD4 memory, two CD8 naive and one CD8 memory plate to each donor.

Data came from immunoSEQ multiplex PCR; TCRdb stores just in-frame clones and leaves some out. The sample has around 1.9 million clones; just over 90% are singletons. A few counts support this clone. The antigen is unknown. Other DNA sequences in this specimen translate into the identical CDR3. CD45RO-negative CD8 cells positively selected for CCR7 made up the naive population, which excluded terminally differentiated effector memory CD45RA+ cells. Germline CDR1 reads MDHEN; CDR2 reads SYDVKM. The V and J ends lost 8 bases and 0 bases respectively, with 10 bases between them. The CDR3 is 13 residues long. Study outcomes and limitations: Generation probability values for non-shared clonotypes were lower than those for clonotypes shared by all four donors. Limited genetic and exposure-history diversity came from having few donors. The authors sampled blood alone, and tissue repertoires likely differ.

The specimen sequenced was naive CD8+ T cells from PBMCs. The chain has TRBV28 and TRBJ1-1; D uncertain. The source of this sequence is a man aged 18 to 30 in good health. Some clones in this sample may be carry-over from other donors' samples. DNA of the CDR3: TGTGCCAGCTCGTTGGTTTTGAACACTGAAGCTTTCTTT. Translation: CASSLVLNTEAFF.